A single sample is the source of the 27 T cell receptor beta chains below, sequenced in a study of T cell changes during pregnancy in multiple sclerosis. The repertoire was sequenced with immunoSEQ multiplex PCR; TCRdb's copy has only in-frame clones and lacks some. The sample holds more than 30,000 clones, 90% to 95% seen once. The input for sequencing was CD8+ T cells from peripheral blood mononuclear cells, taken in the third trimester of pregnancy. The receptors stem from a female donor with multiple sclerosis, enrolled in a pregnancy study.

The gene calls are TRBV6-1 and TRBJ2-1, with 7 bases that match TRBD1. CDR1 is MNHNS and CDR2 is SASEGT in the germline V gene. The CDR3 runs to 14 residues. The V and J ends lost 8 bases and 4 bases, in that order; junction bases with no gene match: 8. CDR3 in DNA: TGTGCCAGCTCCGGGACAGATTTTTACAATGAGCAGTTCTTC. Its protein is CASSGTDFYNEQFF.

This clone was picked up a small number of times. This sequence joins TRBV4-1 and TRBJ1-1, with D possibly matching TRBD1 (6 bases). This CDR3 comprises 16 residues. Germline assignment: CDR1 MGHRA and CDR2 YSYEKL. Trimming removed 1 base at V and 3 bases at J, with 15 bases between. In DNA, the CDR3 is TGCGCCAGCAGCCAAGTAGGGGGGGTTTGGGACACTGAAGCTTTCTTT. Its translation: CASSQVGGVWDTEAFF.

This rearrangement joins TRBV7-3 to TRBJ2-2; 8 bases are a match to TRBD1. Per germline, CDR1 SGHTA and CDR2 FQGTGA. V lost 5 bases and J lost 4; bases outside the gene matches: 3. This CDR3 spans 14 amino acids. The CDR3 DNA reads TGTGCCAGCAGCCTGACAGGGGCCACCGGGGAGCTGTTTTTT. It encodes CASSLTGATGELFF. Full variable domain (remainder filled in from reference TRBV7-3 and TRBJ2-2): GAGVSQTPSNKVTEKGKYVELRCDPISGHTALYWYRQSLGQGPEFLIYFQGTGAADDSGLPNDRFFAVRPEGSVSTLKIQRTERGDSAVYLCASSLTGATGELFFGEGSRLTVL.

This clone was counted once. V and J are TRBV15 and TRBJ2-7, with TRBD1 as a possible D gene (5 bases). This CDR3 has 14 residues. Trimming cost V 5 bases and J 6 bases, with 17 bases left between them. In germline, CDR1 is LNHNV, CDR2 YYDKDF (reference sequence). CDR3 loop: CATSSSRQTVEQYF. In DNA, the CDR3 is TGTGCCACCAGCTCCTCGAGACAGACTGTCGAGCAGTACTTC.

For the CDR3, the DNA is TGCGCCAGCAGCCATCTCCGGGACAGCCAAAATGAAAAACTGTTTTTT. Amino acid sequence: CASSHLRDSQNEKLFF. This chain uses TRBV5-1 with TRBJ1-4, with TRBD1 matching over 7 bases. CDR1 SGHRS and CDR2 YFSETQ come from the germline V gene. Trimming took 4 bases from V and 5 from J; bases not matched to a gene: 11. There are 16 residues in the CDR3.

The chain couples TRBV18 to TRBJ1-1, with D uncertain. CDR3 size: 14 residues. Trimming removed 3 bases from V and 5 bases from J, with 13 bases in between. Germline CDR1 is KGHSH and CDR2 is LQKENI. In DNA form, the CDR3 reads TGTGCCAGCTCACCGTCAACGACGGGGACTGAAGCTTTCTTT. Amino acid sequence: CASSPSTTGTEAFF.

The chain recombines TRBV11-3 with TRBJ2-3; 10 bases map to TRBD2. V was pared by 3 bases and J by 6 bases, with 6 bases of the junction left unmatched. The CDR3 length is 15 residues. CDR1 and CDR2 (germline): SGHNT, YENEEA. CDR3 protein: CASSFSGGARDTQYF. The CDR3 nucleotides read TGTGCCAGCAGCTTCAGCGGGGGGGCCAGGGATACGCAGTATTTT.

Written as DNA, the CDR3 is TGCAGCACTGCGGGGGAACAAGAGACCCAGTACTTC. This sequence encodes CSTAGEQETQYF. The gene calls are TRBV29-1 and TRBJ2-5; TRBD2 aligns across 7 bases. Germline-derived CDR1 and CDR2 are SQVTM and ANQGSEA. The CDR3 extends over 12 amino acids. The trim removed 8 bases at V and 2 bases at J, leaving 5 bases unmatched.

CDR3 sequence reads: CASSPTTSSNEQFF. CDR3 DNA sequence: TGTGCCAGCAGTCCCACGACTAGTTCCAATGAGCAGTTCTTC. The V call is TRBV6-4, the J call TRBJ2-1; TRBD2 might be the D (6 bases). Germline CDR1 is MRHNA and CDR2 is SNTAGT. The CDR3 runs to 14 residues. The germline V and J ends were trimmed by 5 bases and 6 bases, with 14 bases remaining between them.

This chain connects TRBV5-6 to TRBJ2-3; D unclear. Trimming took 0 bases from V and 1 from J, leaving 6 bases between them. The germline V gene has CDR1 SGHDT and CDR2 YYEEEE. The CDR3 covers 14 residues. CDR3 protein: CASSLVSGTDTQYF. The CDR3 DNA is TGTGCCAGCAGCTTGGTCTCCGGCACAGATACGCAGTATTTT.

J is TRBJ2-1 and V is TRBV5-1, with 11 bases matching TRBD1. This CDR3 has 16 residues. Trimming cost V 3 bases and J 4 bases; bases outside gene matches: 6. CDR1 is SGHRS, CDR2 YFSETQ, per germline. Written as DNA, the CDR3 is TGCGCCAGCAGCTCGCCCGGGACAGGGGGGTACAATGAGCAGTTCTTC. It specifies CASSSPGTGGYNEQFF.

The J gene is TRBJ2-3, the V gene TRBV7-2, with D possibly TRBD2 on 5 matching bases. The germline V gene encodes CDR1 SGHTA and CDR2 FQGNSA. V shed 5 bases and J shed 0 bases, with 12 bases lying between them. There are 15 residues in the CDR3. The chain's CDR3 is CASSPDLSSTDTQYF. The CDR3 DNA is TGTGCCAGCAGCCCGGACTTGTCTAGCACAGATACGCAGTATTTT.

The V gene is TRBV18, the J gene TRBJ2-1; a weak D match, TRBD2 (6 bases). The V and J ends lost 4 bases and 7 bases respectively, with 17 bases between them. The germline gives CDR1 KGHSH, CDR2 LQKENI. This CDR3 is 15 amino acids long. The CDR3 nucleotides read TGTGCCAGCTCACTAGCTATCGGGACTTCGAATGAGCAGTTCTTC. It is translated as CASSLAIGTSNEQFF. Full variable domain (remainder filled in from reference TRBV18 and TRBJ2-1): NAGVMQNPRHLVRRRGQEARLRCSPMKGHSHVYWYRQLPEEGLKFMVYLQKENIIDESGMPKERFSAEFPKEGPSILRIQQVVRGDSAAYFCASSLAIGTSNEQFFGPGTRLTVL.

This clone has a single count. The chain combines TRBV6-5 with TRBJ2-1; 10 bases are shared with TRBD2. V gave up 7 bases and J gave up 5 bases; unmatched junction bases: 5. The CDR3 is 14 amino acids. Germline CDR1 and CDR2: MNHEY and SVGAGI. This CDR3 reads CASKRTSGHNEQFF. The CDR3 bases are TGTGCCAGCAAGAGGACTAGCGGCCACAATGAGCAGTTCTTC.

This clone was detected only once. This sequence joins TRBV11-2 and TRBJ2-7; D ambiguous. Germline V gene lookup returns CDR1 SGHAT and CDR2 FQNNGV. The CDR3 loop spans 15 amino acids. V was shortened by 0 bases and J by 4 bases, with 13 bases between the two germline ends. The CDR3 is CASSLDSPGTYEQYF. CDR3 DNA: TGTGCCAGCAGCTTAGATTCCCCGGGTACTTACGAGCAGTACTTC.

The chain has TRBV6-4 and TRBJ1-1, with D perhaps matching TRBD1 (5 bases). V was clipped by 4 bases and J by 1 base, with 10 bases between them. The CDR3 runs 14 residues. The V gene's germline CDR1 is MRHNA and CDR2 SNTAGT. CDR3 residues: CASSAGGENTEAFF. The CDR3 nucleotides read TGTGCCAGCAGTGCGGGAGGGGAGAACACTGAAGCTTTCTTT.

The chain recombines TRBV27 with TRBJ1-1; TRBD1 matches at 7 bases. This CDR3 region has 12 residues. Per the germline V gene, CDR1 is MNHEY and CDR2 is SMNVEV (reference sequence). The junction had 4 bases not matched to a gene; V was cut back by 6 bases and J by 6 bases. This chain's CDR3 is CASSPRGAEAFF. CDR3 bases: TGTGCCAGCAGCCCCAGGGGGGCTGAAGCTTTCTTT.

This chain joins TRBV6-5 and TRBJ1-2, with TRBD1 matching 7 bases. Germline-derived CDR1 and CDR2 are MNHEY and SVGAGI. The CDR3 extends over 13 amino acids. With V trimmed by 6 bases and J by 3 bases, 4 bases remained unmatched. In DNA form, the CDR3 reads TGTGCCAGCAGCACGGACAGGTACTATGGCTACACCTTC. Amino acid sequence: CASSTDRYYGYTF.

This clone occurred once. The rearrangement links TRBV19 to TRBJ1-5, with D perhaps matching TRBD1 (6 bases). CDR3 length equals 14 residues. Germline V gene sequence: CDR1 LNHDA, CDR2 SQIVND (reference sequence). Between the trimmed V and J ends, which lost 7 bases and 3 bases, there was a span of 13 bases. As DNA, the CDR3 is TGTGCCAGTAACCTAGGACAGTACAATCAGCCCCAGCATTTT. Its translation is CASNLGQYNQPQHF.

V is TRBV30 and J is TRBJ2-3; D is uncertain. Looked up from germline, CDR1 is GTSNPN and CDR2 is SVGIG (reference sequence). V dropped 0 bases and J dropped 0 bases, with 19 bases sitting between them. The CDR3 totals 18 residues. The CDR3 region is CAWSVAAFKPTSTDTQYF. The CDR3 nucleotides are TGTGCCTGGAGTGTAGCAGCGTTTAAACCTACTAGCACAGATACGCAGTATTTT.

The chain employs TRBV7-6 and TRBJ1-1; TRBD1 is a possible D gene (5 bases). Germline V gene lookup returns CDR1 SGHVS and CDR2 FNYEAQ. This CDR3 region has 16 residues. The germline V and J ends were trimmed by 0 bases and 1 base, with 12 bases remaining between them. CDR3 loop: CASSLAGGEANTEAFF. The CDR3 coding sequence is TGTGCCAGCAGCTTAGCGGGGGGGGAAGCGAACACTGAAGCTTTCTTT.

The V and J genes are TRBV10-2 and TRBJ1-1; no firm D call. V was cut by 0 bases and J by 4 bases, with 6 bases left in between. Germline V CDR1 and CDR2: WSHSY, SAAADI. This CDR3 is built from 13 residues. In nucleotides, the CDR3 is TGCGCCAGCAGTGAGTCCGCGGCCACTGAAGCTTTCTTT. The encoded protein is CASSESAATEAFF.

The chain links TRBV5-5 to TRBJ1-3, with D unresolved. The CDR3 totals 15 residues. Germline CDR1 reads SGHKS; CDR2 reads YYEKEE (reference sequence). The V end lost 0 bases, the J end lost 0 bases, and 7 bases lay between the germline ends. CDR3 sequence: CASSLADYSGNTIYF. As DNA, the CDR3 is TGTGCCAGCAGCTTGGCGGACTACTCTGGAAACACCATATATTTT.

The chain couples TRBV9 to TRBJ1-2, with 7 bases lining up with TRBD1. The CDR3 loop spans 15 amino acids. Germline CDR1 SGDLS, CDR2 YYNGEE. Losses at the gene ends were 7 bases for V and 3 bases for J; bases not matched to a gene: 12. The CDR3 spells CASGGGTALDYGYTF. DNA of the CDR3: TGTGCCAGCGGGGGCGGGACAGCTCTGGACTATGGCTACACCTTC.

V usage is TRBV6-4 and J usage is TRBJ1-1, with D uncertain. The V gene's germline CDR1 is MRHNA and CDR2 SNTAGT. This CDR3 is built from 13 residues. V lost 3 bases and J 1 base, leaving 6 bases between the germline ends. The CDR3 bases are TGTGCCAGCAGTGAACGGGAGAACACTGAAGCTTTCTTT. Translated: CASSERENTEAFF.

This chain links TRBV4-1 with TRBJ2-7; the match to TRBD1 covers 10 bases. There are 14 residues in the CDR3. Per germline, CDR1 MGHRA and CDR2 YSYEKL. With V trimmed by 1 base and J by 5 bases, 2 bases remained unmatched. The CDR3 spells CASSQGDRGNEQYF. CDR3 coding DNA: TGCGCCAGCAGCCAAGGGGACAGGGGCAACGAGCAGTACTTC.

V and J are TRBV7-9 and TRBJ2-1; D might be TRBD2 (5 bases). The germline CDR1 and CDR2 sequences are SEHNR and FQNEAQ (reference sequence). With 3 bases removed from V and 5 bases from J, the gap between germline ends came to 26 bases. The CDR3 is 19 amino acids. This CDR3 is CASSFPQRSGSHVDNEQFF. The CDR3 region has the DNA TGTGCCAGCAGCTTCCCCCAACGATCGGGGTCTCATGTGGACAATGAGCAGTTCTTC.